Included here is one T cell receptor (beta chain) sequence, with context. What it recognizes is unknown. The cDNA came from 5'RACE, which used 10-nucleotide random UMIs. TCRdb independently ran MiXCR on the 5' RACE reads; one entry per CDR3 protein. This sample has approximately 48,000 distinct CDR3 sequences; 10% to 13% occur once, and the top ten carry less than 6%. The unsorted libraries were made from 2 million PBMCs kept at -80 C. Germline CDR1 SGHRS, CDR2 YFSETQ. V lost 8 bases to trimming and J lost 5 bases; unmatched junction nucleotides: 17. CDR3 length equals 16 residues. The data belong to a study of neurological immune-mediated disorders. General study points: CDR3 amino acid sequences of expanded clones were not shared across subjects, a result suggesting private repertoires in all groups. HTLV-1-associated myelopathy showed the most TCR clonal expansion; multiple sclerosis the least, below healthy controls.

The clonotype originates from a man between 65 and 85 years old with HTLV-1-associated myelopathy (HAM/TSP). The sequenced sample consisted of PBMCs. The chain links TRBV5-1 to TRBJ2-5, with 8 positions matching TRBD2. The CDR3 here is CASSIGCASGSETQYF. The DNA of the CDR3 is TGCGCCAGTAGCATTGGTTGCGCGAGCGGGAGTGAGACCCAGTACTTC.